Presented here are 14 T cell receptor beta chains from one specimen sequenced in a study of tumor and adjacent non-tumor tissue in lung cancer. RNA was extracted from bulk tissue without any cell sorting. A modified ARM-PCR protocol with three rounds of nested PCR amplified TCRbeta. TCRdb passed the multiplex PCR reads through MiXCR, listing each CDR3 protein once. The sample comprises just over 200,000 distinct CDR3 sequences, approximately 74% of which are singletons, and around 27% rests with the top ten. The sequencing sample was made of lung tumor tissue. The receptor set was obtained from a man aged 60-69 years with non-small cell lung cancer.

The rearrangement uses TRBV11-3 and TRBJ2-1; no clear D. The V end was cut by 6 bases, the J end by 7 bases, with 13 bases between. The CDR3 runs 13 residues. The germline gives CDR1 SGHNT, CDR2 YENEEA. The CDR3 nucleotides read TGTGCCAGCAGTTCAATCGAAGCGAATGAGCAGTTCTTC. Its translation is CASSSIEANEQFF.

A word on this clonotype: At one end, the junction sequence differs from germline, possibly due to a read error. The gene calls are TRBV6-5 and TRBJ1-4, with D unclear. This CDR3 region has 13 residues. Germline lookup yields CDR1 MNHEY and CDR2 SVGAGI. The CDR3 here is CSSTLSLGEKLFF. For the CDR3, the DNA is TGTTCCAGCACTTTATCTTTGGGGGAAAAACTGTTTTTT.

V and J are TRBV5-1 and TRBJ1-1; D is undetermined. The V and J ends lost 5 bases and 8 bases respectively, with 19 bases between them. The V gene's germline CDR1 is SGHRS and CDR2 YFSETQ. The CDR3 has 14 residues. The CDR3 coding sequence is TGCGCCAGCAGGATGGGAAGAGGCGTAACGGAAGCTTTCTTT. This gives the protein CASRMGRGVTEAFF.

The V call is TRBV5-6, the J call TRBJ2-7; no firm D call. The CDR3 extends over 14 amino acids. From germline, CDR1 is SGHDT and CDR2 YYEEEE. The V and J ends lost 4 bases and 9 bases respectively, with 20 bases between them. The CDR3 here is CASSRPDRSSGQYF. The CDR3 bases are TGTGCCAGCAGCAGACCCGACCGTTCCAGTGGGCAGTACTTC.

As regards this clonotype: Since no conserved phenylalanine or tryptophan closes the CDR3, a read error is the likely cause. For the CDR3, the DNA is TGCAGTGCTAGAGGAGCTAGCATTAGAGATTACAATGAGCAGTTCTTA. Residues: CSARGASIRDYNEQFL. V is TRBV20-1 and J is TRBJ2-1; tentatively, D is TRBD2 (5 bases). V lost 1 base and J 4 bases, leaving 17 bases between the germline ends. The CDR3 sequence is 16 residues long. Germline loops: CDR1 DFQATT, CDR2 SNEGSKA (reference sequence).

This chain joins TRBV12-3 or TRBV12-4 and TRBJ1-2; perhaps TRBD1 as D (5 bases). V lost 0 bases and J lost 7, with 15 bases in between. The CDR3 sequence is 15 residues long. The CDR3 here is CASSLAAGLGLGYTF. For the CDR3, the DNA is TGTGCCAGCAGTTTAGCGGCGGGACTAGGCCTTGGCTACACCTTC.

With regard to this clonotype: This may be a read error: a much more frequent sequence differs by one nucleotide. The rearrangement links TRBV20-1 to TRBJ2-2; 7 bases are a match to TRBD1. Germline V gene sequence: CDR1 DFQATT, CDR2 SNEGSKA (reference sequence). V shed 0 bases and J 4 bases; nucleotides not matched to a gene: 8. This CDR3 comprises 16 residues. The CDR3 DNA follows: TGCAGTGCTAGAGATCTAAAGGGGGCGATCACCGGGGAGCTGTTTTTT. Its protein product is CSARDLKGAITGELFF.

As to this clonotype: An end of the junction differs from the germline gene, which may be a read error. The chain has TRBV11-2 and TRBJ1-2; D is ambiguous. The germline V gene encodes CDR1 SGHAT and CDR2 FQNNGV. The CDR3 spans 14 residues. Here the CDR3 DNA reads TGTGCCGGCAGTCCACCCATTGTTAACTATGGCTACACCTTC. It specifies CAGSPPIVNYGYTF.

The genes are TRBV6-6 and TRBJ1-4, with a possible D match to TRBD1 (6 bases). The CDR3 extends over 14 amino acids. Germline V CDR1 and CDR2: MNHNY, SVGAGI (reference sequence). V was pared by 2 bases and J by 14 bases, with 18 bases between. CDR3 amino acids: CASSYGQSGVKLFF. CDR3 DNA sequence: TGTGCCAGCAGTTACGGACAGAGTGGCGTAAAGCTGTTTTTT.

There are many counts of this clonotype. The chain links TRBV12-3 or TRBV12-4 to TRBJ2-3, with 9 bases matching TRBD2. CDR3 length equals 14 residues. With V trimmed by 6 bases and J by 3 bases, 4 bases remained unmatched. The CDR3 sequence is CASSVAGATDTQYF. The CDR3 region has the DNA TGTGCCAGCAGCGTAGCGGGAGCAACAGATACGCAGTATTTT.

Worth noting for this clonotype: An end of the junction differs from the germline gene, which may be a read error. This sequence joins TRBV5-5 and TRBJ1-1; 8 nucleotides match TRBD1. The CDR3 spans 13 residues. In germline, CDR1 is SGHKS, CDR2 YYEKEE (reference sequence). CDR3 nucleotide sequence: TGTGCCAGCAGCCACAGGGGGAACGCTGAAGCTTTCTTT. Its protein is CASSHRGNAEAFF.

In regard to this clonotype: No conserved phenylalanine or tryptophan ends this CDR3, so it is likely a read error. The rearrangement joins TRBV11-2 to TRBJ2-7; perhaps TRBD2 as D (5 bases). V lost 3 bases to trimming and J lost 4 bases, with 16 bases between them. The CDR3 is 15 residues long. Germline V gives CDR1 SGHAT, CDR2 FQNNGV. CDR3 sequence reads: CASSLGPEDSYEQYC. The CDR3 nucleotides are TGTGCCAGCAGCTTGGGCCCAGAGGACTCATACGAGCAGTACTGC.

The rearrangement joins TRBV4-1 to TRBJ1-1; a possible D gene is TRBD1 (5 bases). Germline V lookup: CDR1 MGHRA, CDR2 YSYEKL. CDR3 length: 13 amino acids. Trimming pared 1 base from V and 12 bases from J, leaving 15 bases between. CDR3 sequence: CASSQVGPGRTFF. The CDR3 coding sequence is TGCGCCAGCAGCCAAGTGGGACCGGGGCGAACTTTCTTT.

This clonotype was detected only a few times. The genes are TRBV5-1 and TRBJ2-2; a possible D gene is TRBD1 (6 bases). The CDR3 has 15 residues. With 4 bases removed from V and 2 bases from J, the gap between germline ends came to 12 bases. Per germline, CDR1 SGHRS and CDR2 YFSETQ. For the CDR3, the DNA is TGCGCCAGCAGCCCGACAGGAGATAACACCGGGGAGCTGTTTTTT. Translated, it gives CASSPTGDNTGELFF.